The 18 T cell receptor beta chains given below trace back to one sample, sequenced in a study of naive CD8 T cells in extremely preterm neonates. Assay: immunoSEQ multiplex PCR; the TCRdb copy retains only in-frame clones and omits some. The top ten hold about 0.4% of the sample, which has several thousand clones, less than 98% seen once. The sequencing input was naive CD8+ T cells from blood. The receptor source for this set is a human donor in good health.

The chain has TRBV19 and TRBJ2-2, with a weak D call TRBD2 (5 bases). Deletions cut 5 bases from V and 5 bases from J, with 21 bases between. The CDR3 is 17 residues long. Germline V gives CDR1 LNHDA, CDR2 SQIVND (reference sequence). CDR3 sequence (DNA): TGTGCCAGTAGTTCCACGGAGGCGCGGTGGCCTACCGGGGAGCTGTTTTTT. Amino acid sequence: CASSSTEARWPTGELFF.

DNA of the CDR3: TGTGCCAGCAGCTTACTAAGCGGGGTAACTCTGGGGCAGTACTTC. Its protein is CASSLLSGVTLGQYF. This chain uses TRBV7-2 with TRBJ2-7, with TRBD2 matching over 7 bases. Trimming at V came to 2 bases and at J to 9 bases, leaving 13 bases not matched to a gene. Germline V CDR1 and CDR2: SGHTA, FQGNSA. The CDR3 has 15 residues. Full variable domain (remainder filled in from reference TRBV7-2 and TRBJ2-7): GAGVSQSPSNKVTEKGKDVELRCDPISGHTALYWYRQSLGQGLEFLIYFQGNSAPDKSGLPSDRFSAERTGGSVSTLTIQRTQQEDSAVYLCASSLLSGVTLGQYFGPGTRLTVT.

This chain joins TRBV7-9 and TRBJ1-2; TRBD1 is a possible D gene (6 bases). V gave up 4 bases and J gave up 0 bases, with 9 bases separating them. Germline V lookup: CDR1 SEHNR, CDR2 FQNEAQ (reference sequence). This CDR3 is 14 amino acids long. CDR3: CASSSTGSNYGYTF. Written as DNA, the CDR3 is TGTGCCAGCAGCTCGACAGGTTCTAACTATGGCTACACCTTC.

The chain is built from TRBV27 and TRBJ2-7, with D maybe TRBD1 (7 bases). Germline lookup yields CDR1 MNHEY and CDR2 SMNVEV (reference sequence). CDR3 length: 13 residues. V was pared by 7 bases and J by 3 bases, with 13 bases between. CDR3 loop: CASKEGASYEQYF. The CDR3 coding sequence is TGTGCCAGCAAGGAGGGGGCAAGCTACGAGCAGTACTTC.

CDR3 sequence (DNA): TGTGCCAGCAGCTTAGTCGAATCGATGAGGGAGCAGTACTTC. Residues: CASSLVESMREQYF. The V call is TRBV7-9, the J call TRBJ2-7; D remains ambiguous. The CDR3 runs 14 residues. Deletions cut 1 base from V and 7 bases from J, with 14 bases between. Germline-derived CDR1 and CDR2 are SEHNR and FQNEAQ (reference sequence).

The V call is TRBV9, the J call TRBJ1-4; TRBD1 is a possible D gene (6 bases). This CDR3 is built from 15 residues. Germline CDR1 SGDLS, CDR2 YYNGEE. V lost 0 bases and J 3 bases, leaving 9 bases between the germline ends. The CDR3 bases are TGTGCCAGCAGCGTAGGGGGGGGGCCTAATGAAAAACTGTTTTTT. This sequence encodes CASSVGGGPNEKLFF.

V usage is TRBV5-6 and J usage is TRBJ1-3; 7 bases are shared with TRBD1. CDR1 SGHDT and CDR2 YYEEEE come from the germline V gene. This CDR3 contains 12 residues. V lost 10 bases, J lost 2 bases, and 3 bases stayed unmatched. The CDR3 DNA is TGTGCCGCCGGGACAGCTGGAAACACCATATATTTT. Amino acid sequence: CAAGTAGNTIYF.

The gene calls are TRBV6-6 and TRBJ1-2, with no clear D. This CDR3 has 13 amino acids. Germline-derived CDR1 and CDR2 are MNHNY and SVGAGI (reference sequence). The V end lost 11 bases, the J end lost 8 bases, and 21 bases lay between the germline ends. CDR3 sequence (DNA): TGTGCCGGAGGAGAAGGACTTGCCAGGGGCTACACCTTC. Translation: CAGGEGLARGYTF.

J is TRBJ2-3 and V is TRBV11-2; maybe TRBD2 (7 bases). Germline-derived CDR1 and CDR2 are SGHAT and FQNNGV. This CDR3 has 18 amino acids. The ends were cut back, 6 bases at V and 0 bases at J, with 22 bases in the middle. The CDR3 reads CASRPTGGGQRSTDTQYF. Written as DNA, the CDR3 is TGTGCCAGCAGACCTACTGGCGGGGGCCAACGGAGCACAGATACGCAGTATTTT.

This chain joins TRBV7-9 and TRBJ1-4; a weak D match, TRBD1 (5 bases). This CDR3 is built from 14 residues. The V gene lost 3 bases and the J gene lost 5 bases, with 10 bases spanning the gap. Per the germline V gene, CDR1 is SEHNR and CDR2 is FQNEAQ (reference sequence). The chain's CDR3 is CASSFIWGNEKLFF. The CDR3, as DNA: TGTGCCAGCAGCTTTATTTGGGGCAATGAAAAACTGTTTTTT. Drawing the rest from reference TRBV7-9 and TRBJ1-4, the complete variable domain is DTGVSQNPRHKITKRGQNVTFRCDPISEHNRLYWYRQTLGQGPEFLTYFQNEAQLEKSRLLSDRFSAERPKGSFSTLEIQRTEQGDSAMYLCASSFIWGNEKLFFGSGTQLSVL.

This sequence joins TRBV28 and TRBJ1-5, with TRBD1 as a possible D gene (6 bases). Trimming cost V 10 bases and J 2 bases, with 18 bases left between them. Germline loops: CDR1 MDHEN, CDR2 SYDVKM. The CDR3 length is 15 residues. CDR3 DNA sequence: TGTGCCACCATCATCCAGGGGAGGGGCAATCAGCCCCAGCATTTT. Translating gives CATIIQGRGNQPQHF. The full variable domain, rest sourced from reference TRBV28 and TRBJ1-5, is DVKVTQSSRYLVKRTGEKVFLECVQDMDHENMFWYRQDPGLGLRLIYFSYDVKMKEKGDIPEGYSVSREKKERFSLILESASTNQTSMYLCATIIQGRGNQPQHFGDGTRLSIL.

V and J are TRBV19 and TRBJ1-2, with TRBD1 identical over 9 bases. This CDR3 region has 13 residues. With 6 bases clipped from V and 4 bases from J, the junction kept 3 bases outside the gene matches. From germline, CDR1 is LNHDA and CDR2 SQIVND (reference sequence). The CDR3 bases are TGTGCCAGTAGGGACAGGGGTTTCTATGGCTACACCTTC. Protein sequence: CASRDRGFYGYTF. The full variable domain, in which reference TRBV19 and TRBJ1-2 provide the parts outside the CDR3, is DGGITQSPKYLFRKEGQNVTLSCEQNLNHDAMYWYRQDPGQGLRLIYYSQIVNDFQKGDIAEGYSVSREKKESFPLTVTSAQKNPTAFYLCASRDRGFYGYTFGSGTRLTVV.

The genes are TRBV7-9 and TRBJ1-3, with D maybe TRBD1 (5 bases). Deletions cut 10 bases from V and 2 bases from J, with 27 bases between. Germline V gene data show CDR1 as SEHNR and CDR2 as FQNEAQ (reference sequence). This CDR3 comprises 18 residues. CDR3 nucleotide sequence: TGTGCCATTCCCGGGACTCCTGGGTTAGGAGTCCCTGGAAACACCATATATTTT. This encodes CAIPGTPGLGVPGNTIYF.

This chain links TRBV5-1 with TRBJ2-1; D gene uncertain. This CDR3 is 14 amino acids long. Trimming cost V 3 bases and J 3 bases, with 10 bases left between them. CDR1 is SGHRS and CDR2 is YFSETQ in the germline V gene. The CDR3, as DNA: TGCGCCAGCAGCTCCAGTGGCGGCTACAATGAGCAGTTCTTC. Protein: CASSSSGGYNEQFF.

The CDR3 spells CASSQLGGGLNSPLHF. The CDR3 nucleotides read TGTGCCAGCAGCCAATTGGGGGGGGGATTGAATTCACCCCTCCACTTT. The genes are TRBV16 and TRBJ1-6; D may be TRBD1 (5 bases). This CDR3 has 16 residues. V lost 1 base to trimming and J lost 7 bases, with 14 bases between them. Germline V gives CDR1 KGHSY, CDR2 FQNENV.

The rearrangement uses TRBV7-2 and TRBJ2-1; 8 bases align to TRBD2. Germline CDR1 SGHTA, CDR2 FQGNSA. Germline trimming cut 1 base from V and 1 base from J; bases unmatched to any gene: 9. This CDR3 has 18 residues. The CDR3 DNA reads as TGTGCCAGCAGCTTAGTCGGGGGGGCCTTTGAATCCTACAATGAGCAGTTCTTC. It translates to CASSLVGGAFESYNEQFF. The complete variable domain, with remaining parts taken from reference TRBV7-2 and TRBJ2-1, reads GAGVSQSPSNKVTEKGKDVELRCDPISGHTALYWYRQSLGQGLEFLIYFQGNSAPDKSGLPSDRFSAERTGGSVSTLTIQRTQQEDSAVYLCASSLVGGAFESYNEQFFGPGTRLTVL.

The CDR3 DNA follows: TGCGCCAGCAGCCAAGATCGGGGATACAATGAGCAGTTCTTC. Translating it yields CASSQDRGYNEQFF. The chain employs TRBV4-3 and TRBJ2-1; a weak D match, TRBD2 (5 bases). Germline V gives CDR1 LGHNA, CDR2 YSLEER. The CDR3 totals 14 residues. Trimming pared 0 bases from V and 4 bases from J, leaving 7 bases between.

V is TRBV6-5 and J is TRBJ1-6; weak D call: TRBD1 (6 bases). There are 14 residues in the CDR3. Germline V gene data show CDR1 as MNHEY and CDR2 as SVGAGI. The V gene lost 6 bases and the J gene lost 1 base, with 7 bases spanning the gap. The CDR3, as DNA: TGTGCCAGCAGACAGGGTTCCTATAATTCACCCCTCCACTTT. It translates to CASRQGSYNSPLHF.